This TCR beta chain was observed in a study of CD8 T cells in ankylosing spondylitis. This clonotype was recorded many times. TCRdb re-derived calls from the 5' RACE reads in MiXCR, one entry per CDR3 protein. The repertoire has roughly 91,000 distinct CDR3 sequences, roughly 8.3% of them found once; the top ten carry nearly 10%. The V end lost 5 bases, the J end lost 4 bases, and 15 bases lay between the germline ends. The CDR3 is made up of 15 amino acids. CDR1 MNHEY and CDR2 SMNVEV come from the germline V gene (reference sequence). This receptor was identified in a male donor with ankylosing spondylitis or in good health (not recorded which). V is TRBV27 and J is TRBJ1-5; D uncertain. The sequencing input was blood, either unsorted or a sorted T cell fraction (not recorded which). Here the CDR3 reads CASSPSQVGNQPQHF. Here the CDR3 DNA reads TGTGCCAGCAGTCCCTCCCAGGTTGGGAATCAGCCCCAGCATTTT.